One sample yielded the 8 T cell receptor beta chains listed below, sequenced in a study of CD8 T cells in ankylosing spondylitis. Broader study findings: Blood from ankylosing spondylitis patients appeared to carry a characteristic eight-variant TCR beta motif.

These receptors have no known antigen. MiXCR, run by TCRdb on the 5' RACE reads, gives a single entry per CDR3 protein. The sample consists of 450,000 or so distinct CDR3 sequences, roughly a quarter of them appearing once. The sequenced sample was blood, either unsorted or a sorted T cell fraction (not recorded which). The receptor set was obtained from a male donor with ankylosing spondylitis.

This clonotype was detected only once. The rearrangement uses TRBV10-2 and TRBJ1-5; D gene ambiguous. V was pared by 0 bases and J by 4 bases, with 4 bases between. The CDR3 is made up of 13 amino acids. Germline V CDR1 and CDR2: WSHSY, SAAADI. CDR3 bases: TGCGCCAGCAGTGAGTCTGGGAATCAGCCCCAGCATTTT. Amino acid sequence: CASSESGNQPQHF.

In its sample, this clonotype was seen a few times. The chain couples TRBV7-9 to TRBJ1-2; the match to TRBD1 covers 8 bases. Germline V gene data show CDR1 as SEHNR and CDR2 as FQNEAQ (reference sequence). J gave up 7 bases and V 5 bases, and 9 bases lay outside the gene matches. The CDR3 is 14 amino acids. The CDR3 coding sequence is TGTGCCAGCAGCCCTCGACAGGGGTTTTTTGGCTACACCTTC. Protein product: CASSPRQGFFGYTF.

The chain links TRBV12-3 or TRBV12-4 to TRBJ1-5; TRBD1 agrees at 8 bases. Unmatched junction bases numbered 7, after V lost 8 bases and J lost 7 bases. This CDR3 is 13 amino acids long. CDR3 sequence (DNA): TGTGCCAGCGGGACAGGTTTTAACCAGCCCCAGCATTTT. It encodes CASGTGFNQPQHF.

The table lists this clonotype with many counts. This rearrangement joins TRBV5-5 to TRBJ1-3; D is ambiguous. CDR3 length: 15 residues. Germline V gene sequence: CDR1 SGHKS, CDR2 YYEKEE (reference sequence). V lost 5 bases, J lost 0 bases, and 12 bases lay in between. CDR3 sequence: CASSLGRSSGNTIYF. The CDR3 region has the DNA TGTGCCAGCAGTTTAGGCAGGAGCTCTGGAAACACCATATATTTT.

This clonotype was counted a few times. The chain joins TRBV7-2 to TRBJ2-2; the match to TRBD2 covers 12 bases. The germline V gene encodes CDR1 SGHTA and CDR2 FQGNSA. The CDR3 consists of 15 residues. The trim removed 5 bases at V and 6 bases at J, leaving 4 bases unmatched. The CDR3 DNA reads as TGTGCCAGCAGCCTGACTAGCGGGAGTGCCGGGGAGCTGTTTTTT. Translated: CASSLTSGSAGELFF.

In this sample, this clonotype turned up a few times. DNA of the CDR3: TGTGCCAGCAGCCCCAGGGCGGGAGGGTCCTACGAGCAGTACGTC. Translating it yields CASSPRAGGSYEQYV. This chain uses TRBV7-9 with TRBJ2-7; 9 bases align to TRBD2. The V gene's germline CDR1 is SEHNR and CDR2 FQNEAQ (reference sequence). There are 15 residues in the CDR3. Trimming took 5 bases from V and 1 from J; bases not matched to a gene: 6.

This clonotype has a handful of counts. The chain links TRBV7-9 to TRBJ2-3; 8 nucleotides line up with TRBD2. This CDR3 comprises 16 residues. V gave up 7 bases and J gave up 0 bases; unmatched junction bases: 9. Germline assignment: CDR1 SEHNR and CDR2 FQNEAQ (reference sequence). The CDR3 DNA reads TGTGCCAGCACCATCGGGGGGGTGACTAGCACAGATACGCAGTATTTT. Its protein product is CASTIGGVTSTDTQYF.

This clonotype has a handful of counts. CDR3 loop: CSASLAGVREQFF. CDR3 nucleotide sequence: TGCAGTGCTAGTCTAGCGGGAGTGCGTGAGCAGTTCTTC. The J gene is TRBJ2-1, the V gene TRBV20-1; 10 positions agree with TRBD2. Per germline, CDR1 DFQATT and CDR2 SNEGSKA (reference sequence). CDR3 length: 13 residues. The trim removed 3 bases at V and 9 bases at J, leaving 5 bases unmatched.